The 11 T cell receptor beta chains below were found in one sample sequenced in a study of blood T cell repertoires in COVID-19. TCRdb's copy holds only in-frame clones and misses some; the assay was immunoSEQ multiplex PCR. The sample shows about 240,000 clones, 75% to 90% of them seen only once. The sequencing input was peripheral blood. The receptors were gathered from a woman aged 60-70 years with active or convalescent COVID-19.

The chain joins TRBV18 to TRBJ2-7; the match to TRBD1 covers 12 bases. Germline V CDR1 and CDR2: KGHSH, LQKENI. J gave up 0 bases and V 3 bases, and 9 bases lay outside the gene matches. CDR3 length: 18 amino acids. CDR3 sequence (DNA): TGTGCCAGCTCACCCACTCCCTGGGGACAGGGGGCCTCCTACGAGCAGTACTTC. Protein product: CASSPTPWGQGASYEQYF.

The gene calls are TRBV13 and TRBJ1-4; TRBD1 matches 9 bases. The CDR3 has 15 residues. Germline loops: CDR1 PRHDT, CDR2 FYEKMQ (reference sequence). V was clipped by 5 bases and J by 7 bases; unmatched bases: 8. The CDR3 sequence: CASSRRDRAGEKLFF. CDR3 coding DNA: TGTGCCAGCAGCCGCCGGGACAGGGCTGGTGAAAAACTGTTTTTT.

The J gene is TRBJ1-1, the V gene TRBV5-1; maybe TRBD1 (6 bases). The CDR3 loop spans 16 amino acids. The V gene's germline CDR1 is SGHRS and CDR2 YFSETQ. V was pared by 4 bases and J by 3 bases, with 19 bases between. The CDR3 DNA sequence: TGCGCCAGCAGCCCAAGGTGGTCAGGGGTGGACACTGAAGCTTTCTTT. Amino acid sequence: CASSPRWSGVDTEAFF.

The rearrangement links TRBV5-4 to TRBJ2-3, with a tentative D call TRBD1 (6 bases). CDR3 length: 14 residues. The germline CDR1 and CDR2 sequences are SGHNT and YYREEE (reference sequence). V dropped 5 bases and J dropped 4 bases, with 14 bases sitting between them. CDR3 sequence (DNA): TGTGCCAGCAGTCAGGACAGCCGGCCAGATACGCAGTATTTT. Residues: CASSQDSRPDTQYF.

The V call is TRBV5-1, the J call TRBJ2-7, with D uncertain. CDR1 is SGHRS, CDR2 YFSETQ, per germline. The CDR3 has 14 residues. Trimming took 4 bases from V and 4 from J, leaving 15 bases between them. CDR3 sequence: CASSQSPLDYEQYF. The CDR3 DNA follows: TGCGCCAGCAGCCAGTCGCCCCTAGATTACGAGCAGTACTTC.

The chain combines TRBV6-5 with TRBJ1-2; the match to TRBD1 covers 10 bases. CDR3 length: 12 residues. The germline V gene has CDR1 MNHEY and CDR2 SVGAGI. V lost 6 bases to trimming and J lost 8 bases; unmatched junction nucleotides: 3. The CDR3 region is CASRTGGFGYTF. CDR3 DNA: TGTGCCAGCAGGACAGGGGGCTTCGGCTACACCTTC.

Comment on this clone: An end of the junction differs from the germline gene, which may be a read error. CDR3 sequence (DNA): TGTGCCAGCAGTTCTTCCGACAGGGTTCTGAGCTTC. It codes for CASSSSDRVLSF. The chain employs TRBV27 and TRBJ2-7; 7 bases align to TRBD1. CDR1 and CDR2 from the germline V gene are MNHEY and SMNVEV (reference sequence). CDR3 length: 12 amino acids.

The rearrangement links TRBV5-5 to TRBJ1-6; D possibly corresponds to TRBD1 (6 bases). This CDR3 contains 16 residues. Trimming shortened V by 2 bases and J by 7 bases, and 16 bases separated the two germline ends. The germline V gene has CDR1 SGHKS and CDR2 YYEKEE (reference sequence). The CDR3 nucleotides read TGTGCCAGCAGCTTAAGCGGTCCGGGACAAAATTCACCCCTCCACTTT. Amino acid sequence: CASSLSGPGQNSPLHF.

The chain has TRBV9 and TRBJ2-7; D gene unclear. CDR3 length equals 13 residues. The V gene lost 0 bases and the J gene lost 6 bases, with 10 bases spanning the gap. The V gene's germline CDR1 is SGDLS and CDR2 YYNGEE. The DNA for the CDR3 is TGTGCCAGCAGCGTAGCCGAGCTCGGCGAGCAGTACTTC. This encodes CASSVAELGEQYF.

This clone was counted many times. CDR3 sequence reads: CASSFGGAPGELFF. In DNA, the CDR3 is TGTGCCAGCAGCTTCGGGGGGGCCCCCGGGGAGCTGTTTTTT. This sequence joins TRBV11-2 and TRBJ2-2, with TRBD2 identical over 8 bases. The CDR3 has 14 residues. In germline, CDR1 is SGHAT, CDR2 FQNNGV. V shed 3 bases and J 6 bases; nucleotides not matched to a gene: 3.

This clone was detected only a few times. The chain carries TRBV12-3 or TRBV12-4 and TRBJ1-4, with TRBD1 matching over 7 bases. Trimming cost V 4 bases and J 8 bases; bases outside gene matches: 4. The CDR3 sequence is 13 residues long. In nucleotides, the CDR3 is TGTGCCAGCAGTTCCGGGACAGCCGAAAAACTGTTTTTT. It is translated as CASSSGTAEKLFF.